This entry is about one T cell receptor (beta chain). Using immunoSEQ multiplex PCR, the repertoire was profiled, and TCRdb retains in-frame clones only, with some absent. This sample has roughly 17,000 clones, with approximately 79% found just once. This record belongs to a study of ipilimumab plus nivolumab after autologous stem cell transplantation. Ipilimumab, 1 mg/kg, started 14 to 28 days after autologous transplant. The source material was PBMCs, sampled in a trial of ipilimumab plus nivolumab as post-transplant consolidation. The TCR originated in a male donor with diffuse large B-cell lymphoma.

The CDR3 region is CARPLGGTEAFF. The CDR3 region has the DNA TGTGCCAGGCCCCTAGGGGGCACTGAAGCTTTCTTT. The genes are TRBV19 and TRBJ1-1; D might be TRBD1 (6 bases). Per the germline V gene, CDR1 is LNHDA and CDR2 is SQIVND (reference sequence). V lost 9 bases and J 4 bases, leaving 12 bases between the germline ends. The length of the CDR3 is 12 residues.